This is a list of T cell receptor beta chains from one sample in a study of technical replicates of blood from four donors. TCRdb's copy holds only in-frame clones and misses some; the assay was immunoSEQ multiplex PCR. The sample has fewer than 90,000 clones, around 94% seen once. Source material: T cells isolated from PBMCs. The receptor source for this set is a human donor in good health. Each CDR3 is given with its conserved first and last residue. Fields, in order: V gene, clone size, D gene, J gene, CDR3 protein, CDR3 DNA. The D gene is left open where the match is weak. The size entry is marked missing in some rows and otherwise reads once, few, many or a size class.

V: TRBV6-4
size: .
D: .
J: TRBJ1-5
CDR3: CASTIWAQGSQPQHF
DNA: TGTGCCAGCACCATTTGGGCCCAGGGGAGTCAGCCCCAGCATTTT

V: TRBV27
size: .
D: .
J: TRBJ2-7
CDR3: CASRTGLPTYEQYF
DNA: TGTGCCAGCAGGACGGGACTCCCGACCTACGAGCAGTACTTC

V: TRBV19
size: .
D: .
J: TRBJ1-5
CDR3: CASNQGPHQPQHF
DNA: TGTGCCAGTAATCAGGGGCCCCATCAGCCCCAGCATTTT

V: TRBV25-1
size: .
D: TRBD1
J: TRBJ1-1
CDR3: CASSEDRVGRNTEAFF
DNA: TGTGCCAGCAGTGAAGACAGGGTGGGCAGGAACACTGAAGCTTTCTTT

V: TRBV7-8
size: .
D: .
J: TRBJ1-1
CDR3: CASSPRYLTDSEVAFF
DNA: TGTGCCAGCAGTCCCCGATATCTGACGGATTCGGAGGTAGCTTTCTTT

V: TRBV5-5
size: .
D: .
J: TRBJ1-1
CDR3: CASSLAGGGLNTEAFF
DNA: TGTGCCAGCAGCTTGGCGGGTGGGGGCTTGAACACTGAAGCTTTCTTT

V: TRBV6-1
size: .
D: .
J: TRBJ2-1
CDR3: CASRMELSYNEQFF
DNA: TGTGCCAGCAGAATGGAGTTATCCTACAATGAGCAGTTCTTC

V: TRBV5-4
size: .
D: TRBD1
J: TRBJ1-3
CDR3: CASSPPAAGGADGGNTIYF
DNA: TGTGCCAGCAGCCCGCCAGCGGCAGGGGGCGCGGACGGGGGAAACACCATATATTTT

V: TRBV6-5
size: .
D: TRBD2
J: TRBJ2-3
CDR3: CASAEAGRTDTQYF
DNA: TGTGCCAGCGCCGAAGCGGGAAGGACAGATACGCAGTATTTT

V: TRBV7-3
size: .
D: TRBD2
J: TRBJ2-1
CDR3: CASSFLAGAYNEQFF
DNA: TGTGCCAGCAGCTTCCTAGCGGGGGCTTACAATGAGCAGTTCTTC

V: TRBV25-1
size: .
D: TRBD1
J: TRBJ2-7
CDR3: CASTGGSYEQYF
DNA: TGTGCCAGCACAGGGGGCTCCTACGAGCAGTACTTC

V: TRBV7-9
size: .
D: .
J: TRBJ2-7
CDR3: CASSLAWGVREYEQYF
DNA: TGTGCCAGCAGCTTAGCGTGGGGGGTCAGGGAGTACGAGCAGTACTTC

V: TRBV9
size: .
D: .
J: TRBJ2-7
CDR3: CASGGGADEQYF
DNA: TGTGCCAGCGGCGGGGGCGCCGACGAGCAGTACTTC

V: TRBV4-2
size: .
D: TRBD2
J: TRBJ2-7
CDR3: CASSHGTSGYEQYF
DNA: TGTGCCAGCAGCCACGGGACTAGCGGCTACGAGCAGTACTTC

V: TRBV27
size: once
D: TRBD1
J: TRBJ1-6
CDR3: CASSLYGQGIHNSPLHF
DNA: TGTGCCAGCAGTTTGTACGGACAGGGGATCCATAATTCACCCCTCCACTTT

V: TRBV30
size: .
D: .
J: TRBJ1-3
CDR3: CAWAGNSGNTIYF
DNA: TGTGCCTGGGCAGGGAACTCTGGAAACACCATATATTTT

V: TRBV4-1
size: .
D: TRBD1
J: TRBJ2-2
CDR3: CASSQPQGAGELFF
DNA: TGCGCCAGCAGCCAACCTCAGGGGGCCGGGGAGCTGTTTTTT

V: TRBV5-4
size: .
D: .
J: TRBJ1-3
CDR3: CASSLNRDYGNTIYF
DNA: TGTGCCAGCAGCTTAAACAGGGATTACGGAAACACCATATATTTT

V: TRBV11-2
size: .
D: .
J: TRBJ1-5
CDR3: CASSLDTGGSQPQHF
DNA: TGTGCCAGCAGCTTAGACACCGGGGGAAGCCAGCCCCAGCATTTT

V: TRBV7-6
size: .
D: TRBD1
J: TRBJ1-3
CDR3: CASTSARTGGNTIYF
DNA: TGTGCCAGCACCTCAGCCCGGACAGGCGGAAACACCATATATTTT

V: TRBV6-5
size: .
D: .
J: TRBJ1-2
CDR3: CASSYSLVGGGGYTF
DNA: TGTGCCAGCAGTTACTCCTTGGTTGGGGGCGGCGGCTACACCTTC

V: TRBV9
size: once
D: .
J: TRBJ2-7
CDR3: CASSVGQQSSYEQYF
DNA: TGTGCCAGCAGCGTAGGACAGCAGAGCTCCTACGAGCAGTACTTC

V: TRBV27
size: .
D: .
J: TRBJ1-2
CDR3: CASSLNELRGPYGYTF
DNA: TGTGCCAGCAGTTTAAACGAGCTCAGGGGTCCTTATGGCTACACCTTC

V: TRBV14
size: .
D: .
J: TRBJ2-3
CDR3: CASSLTASTDTQYF
DNA: TGTGCCAGCAGCCTTACAGCTAGCACAGATACGCAGTATTTT

V: TRBV4-1
size: .
D: .
J: TRBJ2-2
CDR3: CASSQEENGGELFF
DNA: TGCGCCAGCAGCCAAGAGGAGAACGGCGGGGAGCTGTTTTTT

V: TRBV28
size: .
D: TRBD1
J: TRBJ1-1
CDR3: CASSLLGQGHTEAFF
DNA: TGTGCCAGCAGTTTACTGGGACAGGGGCATACTGAAGCTTTCTTT

V: TRBV6-5
size: .
D: .
J: TRBJ1-1
CDR3: CASTPSGGWNTEAFF
DNA: TGTGCCAGCACCCCGTCCGGGGGGTGGAACACTGAAGCTTTCTTT

V: TRBV5-1
size: .
D: TRBD1
J: TRBJ2-1
CDR3: CASSWGQSSYNEQFF
DNA: TGCGCCAGCAGTTGGGGACAGAGCTCCTACAATGAGCAGTTCTTC

V: TRBV19
size: .
D: TRBD1
J: TRBJ1-2
CDR3: CASSQQGTGVFYGYTF
DNA: TGTGCCAGTAGTCAACAGGGGACAGGGGTTTTCTATGGCTACACCTTC

V: TRBV28
size: .
D: TRBD1
J: TRBJ2-7
CDR3: CASRFSGTGIGEQYF
DNA: TGTGCCAGCAGATTTTCCGGGACAGGGATCGGCGAGCAGTACTTC

V: TRBV11-3
size: .
D: .
J: TRBJ1-2
CDR3: CASSLRPGSYGYTF
DNA: TGTGCCAGCAGCTTACGCCCGGGGAGCTATGGCTACACCTTC

V: TRBV5-4
size: .
D: TRBD2
J: TRBJ2-5
CDR3: CASSLATSGGLQETQYF
DNA: TGTGCCAGCAGCTTGGCGACTAGCGGAGGACTCCAAGAGACCCAGTACTTC

V: TRBV6-4
size: .
D: .
J: TRBJ1-2
CDR3: CASSDSGHFDLSGYTF
DNA: TGTGCCAGCAGTGACTCGGGACACTTCGACCTTAGTGGCTACACCTTC

V: TRBV5-5
size: .
D: .
J: TRBJ1-5
CDR3: CASTLCQPQHF
DNA: TGTGCCAGCACCCTATGTCAGCCCCAGCATTTT

V: TRBV5-6
size: .
D: TRBD1
J: TRBJ2-7
CDR3: CASSLTSGQGAGYEQYF
DNA: TGTGCCAGCAGCTTGACTTCGGGACAGGGGGCTGGGTACGAGCAGTACTTC

V: TRBV9
size: once
D: TRBD1
J: TRBJ2-7
CDR3: CASSAPTGDSSYEQYF
DNA: TGTGCCAGCAGCGCGCCGACAGGGGACAGCTCCTACGAGCAGTACTTC

V: TRBV14
size: .
D: TRBD1
J: TRBJ2-7
CDR3: CASSRGQGAPYEQYF
DNA: TGTGCCAGCAGCCGGGGACAGGGAGCTCCCTACGAGCAGTACTTC

V: TRBV5-1
size: .
D: .
J: TRBJ1-3
CDR3: CASSLAASPFSGNTIYF
DNA: TGCGCCAGCAGCTTGGCGGCTAGCCCTTTCTCTGGAAACACCATATATTTT